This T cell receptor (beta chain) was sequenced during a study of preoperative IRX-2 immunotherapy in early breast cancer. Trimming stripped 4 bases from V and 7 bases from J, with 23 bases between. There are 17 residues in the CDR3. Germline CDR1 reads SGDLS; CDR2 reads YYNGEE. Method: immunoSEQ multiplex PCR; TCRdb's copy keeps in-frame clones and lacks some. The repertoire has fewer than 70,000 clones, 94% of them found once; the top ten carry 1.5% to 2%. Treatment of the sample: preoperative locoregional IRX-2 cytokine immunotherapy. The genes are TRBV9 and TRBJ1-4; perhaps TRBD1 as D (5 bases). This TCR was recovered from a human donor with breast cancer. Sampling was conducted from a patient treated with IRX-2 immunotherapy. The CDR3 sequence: CASSYLRSQGGGEKLFF. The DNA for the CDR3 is TGTGCCAGCAGCTACCTCAGATCCCAGGGTGGAGGTGAAAAACTGTTTTTT.